Listed below are T cell receptor beta chains from one sample, sequenced in a study of shared clonotypes between healthy human individuals. Data came from immunoSEQ multiplex PCR; TCRdb stores just in-frame clones and leaves some out. The data contain about 2 million clones, about 94% of them singletons. The sample was naive CD8+ T cells sorted from blood. Every receptor here comes from a man younger than 35 in good health. Each CDR3 is given with its conserved first and last residue. A D gene is named only where the DNA matches it firmly. The size entry is marked missing in some rows and otherwise reads once, few, many or a size class.

cdr3_nt: TGTGCCAGCAGTTACAGGGGGCGGGACAATGAGCAGTTCTTC; cdr3_aa: CASSYRGRDNEQFF; d_call: TRBD1; clone_size: .; j_call: TRBJ2-1; v_call: TRBV6-5
cdr3_nt: TGTGCCATCAGTGAGTCCATGGCTAGCGGGGACAGCAATGAGCAGTTCTTC; cdr3_aa: CAISESMASGDSNEQFF; d_call: TRBD2; clone_size: many; j_call: TRBJ2-1; v_call: TRBV10-3
cdr3_nt: TGTGCCTGGAGTGTAAGGTCGGCGACTAGCCCTCTCGAGCAGTACTTC; cdr3_aa: CAWSVRSATSPLEQYF; d_call: TRBD2; clone_size: .; j_call: TRBJ2-7; v_call: TRBV30
cdr3_nt: TGCGCCAGCAGCCAAGATGGAGGTGCGGGGGAGCAGTACTTC; cdr3_aa: CASSQDGGAGEQYF; d_call: .; clone_size: .; j_call: TRBJ2-7; v_call: TRBV4-3
cdr3_nt: TGTGCCAGCTCACCATGGCAGGGTAATAACCCAGAGACCCAGTACTTC; cdr3_aa: CASSPWQGNNPETQYF; d_call: .; clone_size: .; j_call: TRBJ2-5; v_call: TRBV18
cdr3_nt: TGTGCCAGCAGCTTCTCTAGCGGGCCTGCCTACGAGCAGTACTTC; cdr3_aa: CASSFSSGPAYEQYF; d_call: TRBD2; clone_size: .; j_call: TRBJ2-7; v_call: TRBV7-9
cdr3_nt: TGTGCCAGCAGCTTGACTGGGGTGGGAAACATTCAGTACTTC; cdr3_aa: CASSLTGVGNIQYF; d_call: .; clone_size: .; j_call: TRBJ2-4; v_call: TRBV5-6
cdr3_nt: TGTGCCAGCAGTTACATAGTAGCGGAGGGGCAGTTCTTC; cdr3_aa: CASSYIVAEGQFF; d_call: .; clone_size: .; j_call: TRBJ2-1; v_call: TRBV6-6
cdr3_nt: TGCAGCGACCGGGACCAACGCGCTGAAGCTTTCTTT; cdr3_aa: CSDRDQRAEAFF; d_call: .; clone_size: .; j_call: TRBJ1-1; v_call: TRBV29-1
cdr3_nt: TGCGCCAGCAGTCATCCGCTGGAGTATCTCGGAAACACCATATATTTT; cdr3_aa: CASSHPLEYLGNTIYF; d_call: .; clone_size: .; j_call: TRBJ1-3; v_call: TRBV23-1
cdr3_nt: TGTGCCAGCAGCCACCTCCTAAGCGGACAGGGGTGGTCGATAGAGACCCAGTACTTC; cdr3_aa: CASSHLLSGQGWSIETQYF; d_call: TRBD1; clone_size: .; j_call: TRBJ2-5; v_call: TRBV7-8
cdr3_nt: TGTGCCAGCAGCTTGCCAGGGGGCGGAAACACCATATATTTT; cdr3_aa: CASSLPGGGNTIYF; d_call: TRBD1; clone_size: .; j_call: TRBJ1-3; v_call: TRBV5-5
cdr3_nt: TGCGCCAGCAGCAAGCGGGACGATACGCAGTATTTT; cdr3_aa: CASSKRDDTQYF; d_call: TRBD2; clone_size: .; j_call: TRBJ2-3; v_call: TRBV4-3
cdr3_nt: TGTGCCAGCAGCGGAGGGCGGGACCCCTCCTACGAGCAGTACTTC; cdr3_aa: CASSGGRDPSYEQYF; d_call: .; clone_size: .; j_call: TRBJ2-7; v_call: TRBV5-4
cdr3_nt: TGTGCCAGCAGCTTACAGGGGGATGAACAGCATTTT; cdr3_aa: CASSLQGDEQHF; d_call: TRBD1; clone_size: .; j_call: TRBJ1-5; v_call: TRBV5-5
cdr3_nt: TGTGCCAGCAGCTTAGCGCTAGCGGGAGGGGAGAGGACAGATACGCAGTATTTT; cdr3_aa: CASSLALAGGERTDTQYF; d_call: TRBD2; clone_size: .; j_call: TRBJ2-3; v_call: TRBV7-8
cdr3_nt: TGTGCCAGCAGTGTGCTGATGGGGGATCAGCCCCAGCATTTT; cdr3_aa: CASSVLMGDQPQHF; d_call: .; clone_size: .; j_call: TRBJ1-5; v_call: TRBV2
cdr3_nt: TGTGCCAGTAGTACCGGGACAGGGGGCGATGAAAAACTGTTTTTT; cdr3_aa: CASSTGTGGDEKLFF; d_call: TRBD1; clone_size: once; j_call: TRBJ1-4; v_call: TRBV19
cdr3_nt: TGCAGCGTCGCCCCAGAATTCACTGAAGCTTTCTTT; cdr3_aa: CSVAPEFTEAFF; d_call: .; clone_size: once; j_call: TRBJ1-1; v_call: TRBV29-1
cdr3_nt: TGCGCCAGCTCAATCTCAGGTCACATGACGGACACCGGGGAGCTGTTTTTT; cdr3_aa: CASSISGHMTDTGELFF; d_call: .; clone_size: .; j_call: TRBJ2-2; v_call: TRBV5-1
cdr3_nt: TGTGCCAGCAGCCCGGAAGGGGCACACACCGGGGAGCTGTTTTTT; cdr3_aa: CASSPEGAHTGELFF; d_call: .; clone_size: .; j_call: TRBJ2-2; v_call: TRBV5-4
cdr3_nt: TGTGCCAGCAGCGTCGGGACCCTTAATTACGAGCAGTACTTC; cdr3_aa: CASSVGTLNYEQYF; d_call: .; clone_size: .; j_call: TRBJ2-7; v_call: TRBV9
cdr3_nt: TGTGCCAGCAGCTACCAGCTAGCGTTATACAATGAGCAGTTCTTC; cdr3_aa: CASSYQLALYNEQFF; d_call: .; clone_size: once; j_call: TRBJ2-1; v_call: TRBV7-9
cdr3_nt: TGTGCCACCGCGGCTGTAGGATTCACAGATACGCAGTATTTT; cdr3_aa: CATAAVGFTDTQYF; d_call: .; clone_size: .; j_call: TRBJ2-3; v_call: TRBV7-9
cdr3_nt: TGTGCCAGCAGTCTAGCGGGAGGGCCCGCCAAAAACATTCAGTACTTC; cdr3_aa: CASSLAGGPAKNIQYF; d_call: TRBD2; clone_size: few; j_call: TRBJ2-4; v_call: TRBV27
cdr3_nt: TGTGCCAGCAGCCTAGCGGGGGGGTCTTACGAGCAGTACTTC; cdr3_aa: CASSLAGGSYEQYF; d_call: TRBD2; clone_size: .; j_call: TRBJ2-7; v_call: TRBV11-2
cdr3_nt: TGTGCCAGCAGTTTATTTGGGACGACCTACGAGCAGTACTTC; cdr3_aa: CASSLFGTTYEQYF; d_call: .; clone_size: .; j_call: TRBJ2-7; v_call: TRBV28
cdr3_nt: TGTGCCAGCAGTTCTCGGCCTCTCTTCGGTACGCAGTATTTT; cdr3_aa: CASSSRPLFGTQYF; d_call: .; clone_size: few; j_call: TRBJ2-3; v_call: TRBV28
cdr3_nt: TGTGCTAGTGGAGAAACAGGTTCACTCTCCTACGAGCAGTACTTC; cdr3_aa: CASGETGSLSYEQYF; d_call: .; clone_size: .; j_call: TRBJ2-7; v_call: TRBV12-5
cdr3_nt: TGTGCCAGCAGGATGGACAGCTCCTACGAGCAGTACTTC; cdr3_aa: CASRMDSSYEQYF; d_call: .; clone_size: .; j_call: TRBJ2-7; v_call: TRBV6-1
cdr3_nt: TGTGCCAGCAACCCACCCCCGGGCCTACTAGCCAAAAACATTCAGTACTTC; cdr3_aa: CASNPPPGLLAKNIQYF; d_call: .; clone_size: .; j_call: TRBJ2-4; v_call: TRBV21-1
cdr3_nt: TGTGCCAGCAGTGACTTAGGGCAGGGTCTGGATGAAGCTTTCTTT; cdr3_aa: CASSDLGQGLDEAFF; d_call: .; clone_size: .; j_call: TRBJ1-1; v_call: TRBV2
cdr3_nt: TGTGCCAGCAGTTCCAGGGTGCTAGCGGGGTCCTTTACGAACACCGGGGAGCTGTTTTTT; cdr3_aa: CASSSRVLAGSFTNTGELFF; d_call: TRBD2; clone_size: .; j_call: TRBJ2-2; v_call: TRBV28
cdr3_nt: TGCGCCAGCAGCCAATCCACCGTGTTAGATGAAAAACTGTTTTTT; cdr3_aa: CASSQSTVLDEKLFF; d_call: .; clone_size: .; j_call: TRBJ1-4; v_call: TRBV4-1
cdr3_nt: TGTGCCAGCAGCTCCCGGGACAGAAACACCGGGGAGCTGTTTTTT; cdr3_aa: CASSSRDRNTGELFF; d_call: .; clone_size: .; j_call: TRBJ2-2; v_call: TRBV12-1
cdr3_nt: TGTGCCAGCAGCTTAGATATAGCAGGGCGGAAGGTTAGTCAGCCCCAGCATTTT; cdr3_aa: CASSLDIAGRKVSQPQHF; d_call: .; clone_size: .; j_call: TRBJ1-5; v_call: TRBV11-2
cdr3_nt: TGTGCCAGCAGTTTCCCCGGTAGCGGGGGGCAAAGCACAGATACGCAGTATTTT; cdr3_aa: CASSFPGSGGQSTDTQYF; d_call: TRBD2; clone_size: .; j_call: TRBJ2-3; v_call: TRBV28
cdr3_nt: TGTGCCAGCAGTTACTCGGGGGAGTACACCGGGGAGCTGTTTTTT; cdr3_aa: CASSYSGEYTGELFF; d_call: .; clone_size: .; j_call: TRBJ2-2; v_call: TRBV6-5
cdr3_nt: TGTGCCAGCAGCTTCTCCGGACTGTTCTATGGCTACACCTTC; cdr3_aa: CASSFSGLFYGYTF; d_call: .; clone_size: .; j_call: TRBJ1-2; v_call: TRBV7-9
cdr3_nt: TGTGCCAGCAGCGTAGAAGGGGGGCGAGAGACCCAGTACTTC; cdr3_aa: CASSVEGGRETQYF; d_call: .; clone_size: .; j_call: TRBJ2-5; v_call: TRBV9
cdr3_nt: TGCGCCAGCAGCCCCCGACAGGTTGAGACCCAGTACTTC; cdr3_aa: CASSPRQVETQYF; d_call: .; clone_size: .; j_call: TRBJ2-5; v_call: TRBV4-1
cdr3_nt: TGTGCCAGTAAGGGCAGCTCCTATAATTCACCCCTCCACTTT; cdr3_aa: CASKGSSYNSPLHF; d_call: .; clone_size: .; j_call: TRBJ1-6; v_call: TRBV19
cdr3_nt: TGTGCCAGCAGTACTATTGGATACGAACGCACTGAAGCTTTCTTT; cdr3_aa: CASSTIGYERTEAFF; d_call: .; clone_size: .; j_call: TRBJ1-1; v_call: TRBV27
cdr3_nt: TGTGCCAGCAGCTTAGAGGTAGGACTAGCGGGCAGCACAGATACGCAGTATTTT; cdr3_aa: CASSLEVGLAGSTDTQYF; d_call: TRBD2; clone_size: .; j_call: TRBJ2-3; v_call: TRBV11-2
cdr3_nt: TGTGCCAGCAGCTTAGGTCAGGGGCTACCCAAAAACATTCAGTACTTC; cdr3_aa: CASSLGQGLPKNIQYF; d_call: .; clone_size: .; j_call: TRBJ2-4; v_call: TRBV7-9
cdr3_nt: TGCGCCAGCAGCCAAGAGGGGGGATCCGGGGAGCTGTTTTTT; cdr3_aa: CASSQEGGSGELFF; d_call: .; clone_size: .; j_call: TRBJ2-2; v_call: TRBV4-3
cdr3_nt: TGTGCCAGCAGCTTAGGGGGACAGGGGGCCAACTCTGTGCAGTACTTC; cdr3_aa: CASSLGGQGANSVQYF; d_call: TRBD1; clone_size: .; j_call: TRBJ2-7; v_call: TRBV13
cdr3_nt: TGTGCCAGCAGCGTAGAAGCGGCACAAGAGACCCAGTACTTC; cdr3_aa: CASSVEAAQETQYF; d_call: .; clone_size: .; j_call: TRBJ2-5; v_call: TRBV9
cdr3_nt: TGCGCCAGCAGCTTGTTTTCAATTCCCGGGGAGCTGTTTTTT; cdr3_aa: CASSLFSIPGELFF; d_call: .; clone_size: .; j_call: TRBJ2-2; v_call: TRBV5-1
cdr3_nt: TGTGCCAGCAGTTTATCAGGGGTCGGTCAGCCCCAGCATTTT; cdr3_aa: CASSLSGVGQPQHF; d_call: .; clone_size: .; j_call: TRBJ1-5; v_call: TRBV6-5
cdr3_nt: TGTGCCAGCGGGTCTGGCAGGGAGGAAGCTTTCTTT; cdr3_aa: CASGSGREEAFF; d_call: .; clone_size: .; j_call: TRBJ1-1; v_call: TRBV11-2
cdr3_nt: TGCGCCAGCAGTACTTATTTACAGGGCCCCTATGGCTACACCTTC; cdr3_aa: CASSTYLQGPYGYTF; d_call: .; clone_size: .; j_call: TRBJ1-2; v_call: TRBV10-2
cdr3_nt: TGTGCCAGCAGTTCAATAGAGGGACAGGGATACACTGAAGCTTTCTTT; cdr3_aa: CASSSIEGQGYTEAFF; d_call: TRBD1; clone_size: .; j_call: TRBJ1-1; v_call: TRBV6-5